This TCR beta chain was obtained from a study of cytomegalovirus exposure and HLA in healthy donors (dated by TCRdb to the late 2010s). Background for the entire study: An earlier analysis of roughly 570 of the donors reported 276 Gb of sequence data and 117 million unique TCR beta sequences obtained from around 170 million T cells. To predict cytomegalovirus infection status, the study combined high-throughput TCR immunosequencing, statistical association of individual TCRs with disease status, and machine learning. HLA typing covered class I and class II loci at four-digit resolution. Donor age, sex, ethnicity and CMV serostatus were compiled together with the repertoire data. The genetic ancestry cluster associated with self-reported Caucasian donors included 81% of the 398 genotyped donors. The study aimed to test whether cataloging public T cell receptors could reveal signatures of past pathogen exposure. Using immunosequencing, the study profiled T cell repertoires from 500 to 800 subjects and related those repertoires to cytomegalovirus serostatus. Typing coverage differed by locus: A, B, C, DRB1 and DQB1 were typed in about 620-630 donors, DQA1 in about 500, DPA1 in some 610, and DPB1 in just under 490. Rather than drawing on any new phenotypic data, the later analysis identified candidate immune exposures from TCR beta sequences and the way those sequences occurred across donors. Genome-wide SNP genotypes for about 65% of the 666 donors were used in a later genetic analysis, which treated that subset as a discovery cohort. An early release that covered about 600 HLA-typed donors contained about 290 gigabases of sequencing data and around 85 million unique TCR sequences. Because of strong linkage in the cohort, four or five DR-DQ haplotypes were treated as single units for association and clustering. All discovery cohort repertoires had been generated on a single sequencing platform. A later analysis re-analyzed previously published TCR beta repertoires from roughly 600 donors and added high-resolution HLA genotyping to study TCR occurrence patterns. To decide whether each TCR beta V gene segment behaved as functional or pseudogenic, an earlier analysis of approximately 600 of the donors relied on high-throughput TCR beta sequencing. Besides the first cohort of more than 650 subjects, a separate validation cohort made up of 120 different subjects was used. Among about 400 genotyped donors of the cohort, an average of roughly 230,000 unique TCR beta nucleotide sequences was sequenced per donor, of which approximately 19% were non-productive.

Here V drops 6 bases and J drops 0 bases, and the junction holds 6 bases not matched to any gene. The CDR1 and CDR2 encoded by the germline V gene (reference sequence) are MNHNY and SVGAGI. Taken from cysteine to phenylalanine, the CDR3 has 15 residues. The kept DNA is CDR3 alone, 45 bases in frame from the first base. The investigation overall reported the following: Because HLA typing was unavailable for some donors at each locus, only the typed subset was used in association tests. A few of the identified cytomegalovirus-associated TCR beta chains were confirmed in vitro to be specific for cytomegalovirus antigens. Sequencing depth was assumed to be roughly uniform across donors in the presence/absence analyses, though that assumption may not hold. In a later analysis, HLA-associated TCR beta chains showed more clonal expansion and lower generation probabilities than non-associated chains that were equally common. According to a later genetic analysis, donors in an Asian-associated ancestry cluster had fewer N-insertions in productive TCRs than the approximately 670-donor mean. In a later analysis, TCR association rates were found to vary across HLA loci, with the most associated TCRs seen for DRB1 alleles and the fewest for HLA-C alleles. According to a later analysis, parvovirus B19, influenza, CMV and Epstein-Barr virus appeared linked to several top co-occurrence clusters. Most TCR sequences were observed very rarely across donors, whereas some public TCRs were present in many individuals. A further reported finding was that TCR beta sequences accurately predicted the HLA-A and HLA-B alleles for most subjects in the first cohort. In a later analysis, around 15,000 TCR beta sequences were associated with specific HLA alleles at a false discovery rate of 0.05. Because counts were too low, seventeen rarely observed V segments, including chromosome 9 orphons, were excluded from the earlier analysis of around 640 of the donors. A cluster of highly shared sequence variants was judged likely to be a technical artifact of the sequencing pipeline. When HLA alleles, especially DR and DQ, strongly co-occurred, TCR associations were difficult to assign to individual alleles. In an earlier analysis of 587 of the donors, most TCR beta V segments were observed in productive rearrangements about 90% or about 30% of the time, broadly matching IMGT annotations. For the cohort, immune exposure information was limited to CMV serostatus. According to a later analysis, most CMV-associated TCR beta chains appeared to be HLA-restricted, and the HLA associations seemed to be driven largely by CMV exposure. In this cohort, only TCR beta chains were sequenced, and detectable features were limited by the absence of alpha or paired-chain data. The classifier was reported to diagnose cytomegalovirus status with high specificity and sensitivity in both the original cohort and the validation cohort. A later genetic analysis associated a missense DCLRE1C variant with V-gene and J-gene trimming of TCR beta chains, and an independent cohort replicated the association. The study listed 150 to 200 TCR beta chains as associated with cytomegalovirus. Correlated functional status among segregating V segments might be attributable to linkage disequilibrium, but an unknown experimental factor could not be ruled out. The authors suggested that the approach could potentially be extended to other disease states and immunological phenotypes. Because the 87-base-pair reads could not distinguish some IMGT-functional V segments, including TRBV6-2 and TRBV6-3, those segments were excluded.

The library was produced with the immunoSEQ multiplex PCR assay. For the multiplex PCR, a mixture combining 60 forward primers for TCR Vbeta segments and 13 reverse primers for TCR Jbeta segments was used. A multiplex PCR assay on genomic DNA amplified the CDR3 region of rearranged TCR beta genes. The Illumina HiSeq System was used to sequence the amplified TCR beta libraries as 87-base-pair reads. On the authors' methods: In a later analysis, tens of millions of unique TCR beta chains were counted across the roughly 610 repertoires, and roughly 11 million of these chains were shared by at least two donors. A nearest-neighbor algorithm error-corrected the raw reads and collapsed the reads into unique sequences, merging closely related sequences to remove PCR and sequencing errors. Alignment of CDR3 sequences to IMGT reference sequences was used to assign V, D and J gene segments. For a sequence to be retained, a match of at least six nucleotides to both a V gene segment and a J gene segment was required. Rearrangements were classified as productive when the CDR3 lacked stop codons and remained in frame with V and J, and all other rearrangements were classified as non-productive. Following IMGT convention, CDR3 was defined as the stretch from the second conserved V-encoded cysteine up to the conserved J-encoded phenylalanine. Sequences without an unambiguous match to a single V gene segment were excluded from the earlier analysis of over 500 of the donors. An earlier analysis of under 750 of the donors called V segments functional above 56.7% productive rearrangements and segregating when the between-donor standard deviation exceeded 5%. A statistical classification framework was developed to diagnose cytomegalovirus status using the catalog of TCR beta chain sequences. In a later analysis, TCR nucleotide sequences were compared against IMGT/GENE-DB human TR gene sequences so that V and J genes could be assigned. The TCRdist pipeline was used in a later analysis to assign CDR3 sequences and most-parsimonious VDJ recombination scenarios. In a later analysis, every TCR beta chain was defined by the combination of its CDR3 amino acid sequence and its V-gene family, and reads without a unique V-gene family were dropped. As a way to deal with suspected cross-contamination and a sequencing artifact, a later analysis dropped under 600 nucleotide sequences that were highly shared and had low generation probability. In a later analysis, a clonal expansion index was calculated for each public chain from normalized within-repertoire ranks of inferred template counts. A later analysis computed generation probabilities with a VDJ recombination model fitted to out-of-frame rearrangements, and checked the results against IGoR. In a later analysis, TCR-TCR, TCR-HLA and TCR-CMV co-occurrence was scored with hypergeometric tests, and a repertoire-size bias correction was applied to TCR pairs. A later analysis estimated false discovery rates by permuting HLA or CMV assignments 20 times. In a later analysis, co-occurring TCRs were grouped using DBSCAN, and TCRdist sequence similarity was added for clustering within HLA-allele-positive subsets. Repertoires with fewer than 30,000 or more than 120,000 public chains were left out of co-occurrence clustering, as were four to six repertoires with anomalous nucleotide sharing. TCRdb provides this immuneACCESS table in a form limited to in-frame rearrangements. Some clones are lacking; in checked studies, under half of them reflect an unresolved V gene, and why the rest are absent is not known. V, J and clone size reflect that table, while D and trimming were determined from the DNA. The table of this sample itemizes 150,000 to 200,000 clones. The top ten hold approximately 2% of the sample.

A note on this clone: Its antigen remains unidentified.

In total, approximately 700 healthy bone marrow donors made up the cohort. All cohort members were sampled while nominally healthy, although unrecorded immune exposures were likely present. The donor tested CMV seronegative and was one of the 352 seronegative cohort members. Every donor gave a peripheral blood sample, and the peripheral blood mononuclear cells from that sample were used for TCR beta sequencing. The Qiagen DNeasy Blood Extraction Kit was used to extract genomic DNA from the blood cell samples. Sample: PBMCs. The chain employs TRBV6-6 and TRBJ2-3, and 7 junction bases match TRBD2. The TCR comes from a man aged 30 to 39 in good health and CMV-seronegative. The CDR3 region has the sequence CASRLGGTSTDTQYF. DNA sequence: TGTGCCAGCAGGCTGGGGGGGACTAGCACAGATACGCAGTATTTT.